One sample yielded the 10 T cell receptor beta chains listed below, sequenced in a study of T cell responses to AZD1222 COVID-19 vaccine. Repertoires were generated with immunoSEQ multiplex PCR, while TCRdb's copy carries only in-frame clones and drops some. The top ten hold 3.4% of the sample, which has 120,000 to 150,000 clones, about nine tenths seen once. Material: peripheral blood, obtained on day 0 of AZD1222 vaccination. These receptor sequences come from an adult in good health.

The chain joins TRBV30 to TRBJ1-3; D gene ambiguous. In germline, CDR1 is GTSNPN, CDR2 SVGIG (reference sequence). Trimming removed 3 bases from V and 0 bases from J, with 9 bases in between. The CDR3 covers 14 residues. Here the CDR3 DNA reads TGTGCCTGGAGACGGGTTAGCTCTGGAAACACCATATATTTT. Protein product: CAWRRVSSGNTIYF.

The genes are TRBV19 and TRBJ1-1, with D tentatively TRBD1 (5 bases). V lost 7 bases to trimming and J lost 0 bases, with 9 bases between them. Per germline, CDR1 LNHDA and CDR2 SQIVND (reference sequence). The CDR3 is made up of 13 amino acids. CDR3 residues: CASIRQMNTEAFF. The CDR3 DNA sequence: TGTGCCAGTATCCGACAGATGAACACTGAAGCTTTCTTT.

This clone was picked up one time. The chain is built from TRBV2 and TRBJ1-1; D perhaps matches TRBD1 (6 bases). Germline V gene lookup returns CDR1 SNHLY and CDR2 FYNNEI. V was clipped by 7 bases and J by 1 base, with 13 bases between them. This CDR3 comprises 14 residues. DNA for the CDR3: TGTGCCAGCAAGTGGGGCAGGGGGAACACTGAAGCTTTCTTT. This gives the protein CASKWGRGNTEAFF.

V and J are TRBV4-1 and TRBJ1-2, with 7 bases fitting TRBD1. The CDR3 loop spans 15 amino acids. Germline V gene data show CDR1 as MGHRA and CDR2 as YSYEKL. The V and J ends lost 0 bases and 8 bases, in that order; junction bases with no gene match: 9. The CDR3, as DNA: TGCGCCAGCAGCCAAGAGATTCAGGGGGACGGAGGCTACACCTTC. This encodes CASSQEIQGDGGYTF.

V usage is TRBV18 and J usage is TRBJ2-5; no reliable D call. V lost 2 bases to trimming and J lost 5 bases, with 9 bases between them. Looked up from germline, CDR1 is KGHSH and CDR2 is LQKENI. The CDR3 is 13 amino acids. The CDR3 reads CASSPTQLETQYF. The CDR3 DNA follows: TGTGCCAGCTCACCAACACAGCTTGAGACCCAGTACTTC.

The chain recombines TRBV6-2 or TRBV6-3 with TRBJ1-2, with a weak D call TRBD1 (5 bases). The CDR3 has 14 residues. In germline, CDR1 is MNHEY, CDR2 SVGEGT. V dropped 5 bases and J dropped 4 bases, with 14 bases sitting between them. CDR3 amino acids: CASSHGTIPYGYTF. CDR3 in DNA: TGTGCCAGCAGTCACGGGACGATCCCCTATGGCTACACCTTC.

This clone was found once. The chain carries TRBV19 and TRBJ1-2, with 7 bases that match TRBD1. Trimming at V came to 7 bases and at J to 8 bases, leaving 7 bases not matched to a gene. The CDR3 has 12 amino acids. Germline lookup yields CDR1 LNHDA and CDR2 SQIVND (reference sequence). The chain's CDR3 is CASNKDRRGYTF. The CDR3 DNA reads as TGTGCCAGTAACAAGGACAGGCGGGGCTACACCTTC.

V gene TRBV5-5 combines with J gene TRBJ2-7, with a possible D match to TRBD2 (6 bases). V was shortened by 0 bases and J by 3 bases, with 13 bases between the two germline ends. Germline CDR1 SGHKS, CDR2 YYEKEE (reference sequence). The CDR3 is 15 residues long. In DNA, the CDR3 is TGTGCCAGCAGCTTGGAAGGAGGGAGTATCTACGAGCAGTACTTC. This gives the protein CASSLEGGSIYEQYF. Supplemented by reference TRBV5-5 and TRBJ2-7, the full variable domain reads DAGVTQSPTHLIKTRGQQVTLRCSPISGHKSVSWYQQVLGQGPQFIFQYYEKEERGRGNFPDRFSARQFPNYSSELNVNALLLGDSALYLCASSLEGGSIYEQYFGPGTRLTVT.

The CDR3 nucleotides read TGTGCCAGCACCGTAGGGGGTTACGAGCAGTACTTC. It is translated as CASTVGGYEQYF. The chain is built from TRBV12-3 or TRBV12-4 and TRBJ2-7, with D tentatively TRBD1 (6 bases). There are 12 residues in the CDR3. Trimming pared 7 bases from V and 4 bases from J, leaving 11 bases between.

V and J are TRBV13 and TRBJ1-2; D remains ambiguous. The length of the CDR3 is 13 residues. V gave up 5 bases and J gave up 0 bases, with 7 bases separating them. Germline-derived CDR1 and CDR2 are PRHDT and FYEKMQ (reference sequence). The CDR3 DNA follows: TGTGCCAGCAGCCCCGGCCCTAACTATGGCTACACCTTC. Translating gives CASSPGPNYGYTF.